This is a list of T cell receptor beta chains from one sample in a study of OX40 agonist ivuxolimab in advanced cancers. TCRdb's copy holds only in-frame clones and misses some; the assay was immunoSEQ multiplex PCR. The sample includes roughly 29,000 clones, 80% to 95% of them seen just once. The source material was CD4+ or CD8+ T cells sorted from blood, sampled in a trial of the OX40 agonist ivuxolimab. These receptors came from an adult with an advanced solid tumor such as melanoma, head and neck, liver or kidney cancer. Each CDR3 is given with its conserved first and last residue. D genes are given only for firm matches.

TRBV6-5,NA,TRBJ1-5,CASSSHAGEVSQHF,TGTGCCAGCAGCTCACACGCAGGAGAGGTGTCCCAGCATTTT
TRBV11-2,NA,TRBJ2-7,CASSLMGDEQYF,TGTGCCAGCAGCTTAATGGGTGACGAGCAGTACTTC
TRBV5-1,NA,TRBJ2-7,CASSEYYEQYF,TGCGCCAGCAGCGAATACTACGAGCAGTACTTC
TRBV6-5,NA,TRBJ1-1,CASSYTRNTEAFF,TGTGCCAGCAGTTACACCAGGAACACTGAAGCTTTCTTT
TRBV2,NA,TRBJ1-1,CASTEGTTMNTEAFF,TGTGCCAGCACCGAAGGGACAACGATGAACACTGAAGCTTTCTTT
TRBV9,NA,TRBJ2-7,CASSHHHRDNYEQYF,TGTGCCAGCAGCCACCATCATCGGGACAACTACGAGCAGTACTTC
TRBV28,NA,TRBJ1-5,CASTLRGPVNQPQHF,TGTGCCAGCACCCTCCGCGGGCCAGTCAATCAGCCCCAGCATTTT
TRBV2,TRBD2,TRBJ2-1,CASSEDWGLGLQNEQFF,TGTGCCAGCAGTGAAGACTGGGGACTAGGCCTTCAAAATGAGCAGTTCTTC
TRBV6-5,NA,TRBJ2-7,CASSYGPYEQYF,TGTGCCAGCAGTTACGGTCCCTACGAGCAGTACTTC
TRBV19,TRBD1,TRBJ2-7,CASSIAGTGEQYF,TGTGCCAGTAGTATCGCCGGGACAGGGGAGCAGTACTTC
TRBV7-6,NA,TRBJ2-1,CASRSLAGDEQFF,TGTGCCAGCAGATCACTAGCCGGGGATGAGCAGTTCTTC
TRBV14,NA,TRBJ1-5,CASSQDPGLGNQPQHF,TGTGCCAGCAGCCAAGACCCAGGGCTGGGGAATCAGCCCCAGCATTTT